Below, 30 T cell receptor beta chains from the same sample are listed, as sequenced in a study of T-cell memory formation after mild COVID-19. TCRdb ran MiXCR on the 5' RACE reads and lists one entry per CDR3 protein. The sample contains around 300,000 distinct CDR3 sequences, roughly an eighth of which appear only once. Sequencing was carried out using PBMCs or a T cell subset sorted from them (not recorded which). The receptors shown here come from a man younger than 35 who had mild COVID-19 (a few samples of this study predate the infection). Cell type and time point are not known.

This clonotype showed up just a few times. CDR3 loop: CASSQPARQVNEKLFF. The CDR3 DNA reads TGCGCCAGCAGCCAACCTGCGAGACAGGTTAATGAAAAACTGTTTTTT. V is TRBV4-1 and J is TRBJ1-4; maybe TRBD1 (6 bases). Germline values: CDR1 MGHRA, CDR2 YSYEKL. Trimming stripped 2 bases from V and 4 bases from J, with 14 bases between. The CDR3 totals 16 residues.

V is TRBV4-1 and J is TRBJ2-3; 7 bases fit TRBD1. The trim removed 3 bases at V and 6 bases at J, leaving 12 bases unmatched. CDR3 length equals 16 residues. Per germline, CDR1 MGHRA and CDR2 YSYEKL. The DNA of the CDR3 is TGCGCCAGCAGCCATCTGCCCGACAGGGCAGGGGATACGCAGTATTTT. Encoded protein: CASSHLPDRAGDTQYF.

The chain is built from TRBV4-1 and TRBJ2-4, with a tentative D call TRBD1 (6 bases). Germline CDR1 MGHRA, CDR2 YSYEKL. V was clipped by 2 bases and J by 3 bases, with 14 bases between them. The CDR3 length is 16 residues. In DNA, the CDR3 is TGCGCCAGCAGCCAAAGGGACACTCTAGGCAAAAACATTCAGTACTTC. Protein product: CASSQRDTLGKNIQYF.

This clonotype has more than one count but fewer than ten. The rearrangement joins TRBV7-9 to TRBJ2-2; D not resolved. Germline lookup yields CDR1 SEHNR and CDR2 FQNEAQ (reference sequence). The CDR3 is made up of 13 amino acids. V lost 2 bases and J 2 bases, leaving 3 bases between the germline ends. The CDR3 DNA reads TGTGCCAGCAGCTTATACAACACCGGGGAGCTGTTTTTT. Its protein is CASSLYNTGELFF.

The gene calls are TRBV28 and TRBJ2-3; TRBD2 agrees at 8 bases. V shed 9 bases, J shed 6 bases, and the junction held 11 bases outside the gene matches. In germline, CDR1 is MDHEN, CDR2 SYDVKM. The CDR3 sequence is 14 residues long. As DNA, the CDR3 is TGTGCCAGTGCGGGGCCCGGGGGGGCGGATACGCAGTATTTT. Its translation is CASAGPGGADTQYF.

This chain joins TRBV7-9 and TRBJ2-5; tentatively, D is TRBD1 (5 bases). Germline-derived CDR1 and CDR2 are SEHNR and FQNEAQ (reference sequence). V was shortened by 5 bases and J by 5 bases, with 15 bases between the two germline ends. This CDR3 region has 14 residues. The CDR3 sequence is CASSQGCGSETQYF. The CDR3 DNA is TGTGCCAGCAGCCAGGGCTGTGGGTCGGAGACCCAGTACTTC.

The genes are TRBV6-5 and TRBJ1-2; TRBD1 matches at 7 bases. The CDR3 spans 13 residues. Germline trimming cut 6 bases from V and 8 bases from J; bases unmatched to any gene: 9. Germline lookup yields CDR1 MNHEY and CDR2 SVGAGI. The CDR3 bases are TGTGCCAGCAGAAACAGACAGGGCTACGGCTACACCTTC. As protein: CASRNRQGYGYTF.

This clonotype was picked up a small number of times. This rearrangement joins TRBV6-5 to TRBJ2-7; D is undetermined. V shed 6 bases and J shed 0 bases, with 18 bases lying between them. CDR1 MNHEY and CDR2 SVGAGI come from the germline V gene. The CDR3 sequence is 16 residues long. CDR3 in amino acids: CASSPLGRVGSYEQYF. The CDR3, as DNA: TGTGCCAGCAGCCCACTGGGCCGGGTAGGCTCCTACGAGCAGTACTTC.

The chain joins TRBV20-1 to TRBJ2-3, with a possible D match to TRBD1 (6 bases). Trimming removed 6 bases from V and 2 bases from J, with 21 bases in between. The CDR3 contains 16 residues. From germline, CDR1 is DFQATT and CDR2 SNEGSKA (reference sequence). This CDR3 is CSATDWGQATTDTQYF. CDR3 nucleotides: TGCAGTGCCACCGACTGGGGGCAGGCCACCACAGATACGCAGTATTTT.

This clonotype came up a few times. The chain carries TRBV20-1 and TRBJ2-3, with D maybe TRBD2 (5 bases). Germline CDR1 and CDR2: DFQATT and SNEGSKA (reference sequence). Trimming removed 5 bases at V and 1 base at J, with 16 bases between. The CDR3 loop spans 15 amino acids. The CDR3: CSARSGLAGTDTQYF. CDR3 bases: TGCAGTGCTCGTTCCGGGCTAGCTGGCACAGATACGCAGTATTTT.

The chain's CDR3 is CASSSRPLAVGVFDTIYF. CDR3 sequence (DNA): TGCGCCAGCAGCTCCCGACCACTCGCTGTGGGGGTGTTCGACACCATATATTTT. This chain uses TRBV4-3 with TRBJ1-3, with a tentative D call TRBD1 (5 bases). Trimming removed 5 bases at V and 8 bases at J, with 28 bases between. The germline V gene encodes CDR1 LGHNA and CDR2 YSLEER. CDR3 length: 18 amino acids.

The V call is TRBV29-1, the J call TRBJ2-3; no clear D. V was pared by 3 bases and J by 5 bases, with 9 bases between. Germline assignment: CDR1 SQVTM and CDR2 ANQGSEA. This CDR3 is 12 amino acids long. CDR3 DNA: TGCAGCGTTGATATGGGGATAGATACGCAGTATTTT. This codes for CSVDMGIDTQYF.

The chain couples TRBV7-8 to TRBJ2-2; D gene uncertain. Germline V gives CDR1 SGHVS, CDR2 FQNEAQ. Deletions cut 7 bases from V and 0 bases from J, with 15 bases between. This CDR3 contains 16 residues. The CDR3 DNA sequence: TGTGCCAGCAAGAAACTTGTGACCGCGAACACCGGGGAGCTGTTTTTT. Protein product: CASKKLVTANTGELFF.

There are many counts of this clonotype. This rearrangement joins TRBV5-1 to TRBJ2-2; no reliable D call. Trimming left V 2 bases short and J 3 bases short, with 5 bases between. The CDR3 is 13 amino acids. Germline CDR1 and CDR2: SGHRS and YFSETQ. The CDR3 is CASSFGYTGELFF. CDR3 nucleotides: TGCGCCAGCAGCTTTGGGTACACCGGGGAGCTGTTTTTT.

This clonotype was counted between two and nine times. The chain employs TRBV12-3 or TRBV12-4 and TRBJ1-1, with 7 positions matching TRBD1. The CDR3 contains 14 residues. Unmatched junction bases numbered 3, after V lost 5 bases and J lost 0 bases. CDR3 sequence reads: CASSRGTVNTEAFF. The CDR3 DNA reads as TGTGCCAGCAGTCGAGGGACAGTGAACACTGAAGCTTTCTTT.

This clonotype was found a few times. This chain joins TRBV10-3 and TRBJ2-7; 10 bases fit TRBD1. Germline V gene data show CDR1 as ENHRY and CDR2 as SYGVKD. The ends lost 4 bases at V and 0 bases at J; junction bases unmatched: 15. The CDR3 totals 19 residues. DNA of the CDR3: TGTGCCATCAGTGGCCTTGGGACAGGGGAAGTTTTTAACTCCTACGAGCAGTACTTC. Translating it yields CAISGLGTGEVFNSYEQYF.

This clonotype was found once. The gene calls are TRBV4-3 and TRBJ1-1; maybe TRBD1 (6 bases). With 0 bases removed from V and 5 bases from J, the gap between germline ends came to 16 bases. The CDR3 sequence is 16 residues long. Per germline, CDR1 LGHNA and CDR2 YSLEER. CDR3 sequence reads: CASSQDSHSQGTEAFF. The CDR3 bases are TGCGCCAGCAGCCAAGATTCGCACTCTCAGGGGACTGAAGCTTTCTTT.

This sequence joins TRBV5-1 and TRBJ2-3; 9 bases map to TRBD2. With V trimmed by 1 base and J by 0 bases, 3 bases remained unmatched. This CDR3 comprises 16 residues. Germline V lookup: CDR1 SGHRS, CDR2 YFSETQ. Here the CDR3 DNA reads TGCGCCAGCAGCTTGAGGAGCGGGGGGAGCACAGATACGCAGTATTTT. Protein sequence: CASSLRSGGSTDTQYF.

The table lists this clonotype with a few counts. The V gene is TRBV7-8, the J gene TRBJ2-5; D is perhaps TRBD2 (5 bases). The CDR3 extends over 15 amino acids. Germline V CDR1 and CDR2: SGHVS, FQNEAQ. V lost 4 bases and J 0 bases, leaving 12 bases between the germline ends. CDR3 nucleotide sequence: TGTGCCAGCAGCTCCCCCCGGGAAGACCAAGAGACCCAGTACTTC. Translating it yields CASSSPREDQETQYF.

This clonotype was observed many times. V gene TRBV15 combines with J gene TRBJ2-7; TRBD1 is a possible D gene (7 bases). The CDR3 loop spans 16 amino acids. With 5 bases removed from V and 0 bases from J, the gap between germline ends came to 17 bases. Germline V gene data show CDR1 as LNHNV and CDR2 as YYDKDF (reference sequence). CDR3 region: CATSGGGQAHSYEQYF. CDR3 nucleotide sequence: TGTGCCACCAGCGGGGGAGGACAGGCCCACTCCTACGAGCAGTACTTC.

This clonotype was counted only a few times. J is TRBJ2-3 and V is TRBV14; D gene uncertain. The CDR3 length is 17 residues. V was trimmed by 2 bases and J by 3 bases, leaving 18 bases between them. Germline loops: CDR1 SGHDN, CDR2 FVKESK. The CDR3 sequence is CASSQNFEGSETDTQYF. The CDR3 coding sequence is TGTGCCAGCAGCCAAAATTTCGAAGGGTCGGAGACAGATACGCAGTATTTT.

The rearrangement links TRBV7-7 to TRBJ1-2; possible D gene TRBD1, 5 bases. The CDR3 runs to 15 residues. CDR1 is SSHAT, CDR2 FNYEAQ, per germline (reference sequence). V was trimmed by 4 bases and J by 8 bases, leaving 20 bases between them. The CDR3 protein is CASSYLDKGTGGYTF. The CDR3 nucleotides are TGTGCCAGCAGCTATCTCGACAAGGGGACGGGGGGCTACACCTTC. Full variable domain (outside the CDR3, taken from reference TRBV7-7 and TRBJ1-2): GAGVSQSPRYKVTKRGQDVTLRCDPISSHATLYWYQQALGQGPEFLTYFNYEAQPDKSGLPSDRFSAERPEGSISTLTIQRTEQRDSAMYRCASSYLDKGTGGYTFGSGTRLTVV.

There are a few counts of this clonotype. The chain is built from TRBV12-5 and TRBJ1-2; tentatively, D is TRBD1 (5 bases). The CDR3 covers 11 residues. Germline values: CDR1 LGHNT, CDR2 FRNRAP. Trimming took off 10 bases at V and 5 bases at J, with 11 bases between the two ends. The CDR3 region is CATGSWYGYTF. CDR3 DNA sequence: TGTGCTACAGGGTCTTGGTATGGCTACACCTTC.

This clonotype came up a few times. This chain joins TRBV7-9 and TRBJ1-2; D may be TRBD1 (5 bases). Trimming stripped 6 bases from V and 6 bases from J, with 20 bases between. Germline V gene data show CDR1 as SEHNR and CDR2 as FQNEAQ (reference sequence). The CDR3 covers 15 residues. The CDR3 loop is CASRQSGTEIHGYTF. In DNA, the CDR3 is TGTGCCAGCAGACAATCCGGGACGGAGATCCATGGCTACACCTTC.

The chain carries TRBV29-1 and TRBJ2-3; 12 bases align to TRBD2. Germline lookup yields CDR1 SQVTM and CDR2 ANQGSEA. This CDR3 contains 15 residues. Trimming cost V 5 bases and J 5 bases; bases outside gene matches: 8. CDR3: CSVPGLAGMGDTQYF. The CDR3, as DNA: TGCAGCGTTCCCGGACTAGCGGGGATGGGAGATACGCAGTATTTT.

The sample holds a few counts of this clonotype. V usage is TRBV6-1 and J usage is TRBJ1-2; no clear D. The CDR3 has 13 amino acids. The V end lost 7 bases, the J end lost 5 bases, and 14 bases lay between the germline ends. Germline V CDR1 and CDR2: MNHNS, SASEGT. The CDR3 sequence is CASTYERAYGYTF. For the CDR3, the DNA is TGTGCCAGCACCTACGAGAGGGCTTATGGCTACACCTTC.

The chain's CDR3 is CASSFATLTGSNYGYTF. The DNA of the CDR3 is TGTGCCAGCAGTTTCGCGACTTTGACAGGGTCCAACTATGGCTACACCTTC. J is TRBJ1-2 and V is TRBV5-5, with TRBD1 identical over 7 bases. J gave up 2 bases and V 5 bases, and 15 bases lay outside the gene matches. This CDR3 has 17 amino acids. CDR1 and CDR2 (germline): SGHKS, YYEKEE (reference sequence). The variable domain in full, completed from reference TRBV5-5 and TRBJ1-2, reads DAGVTQSPTHLIKTRGQQVTLRCSPISGHKSVSWYQQVLGQGPQFIFQYYEKEERGRGNFPDRFSARQFPNYSSELNVNALLLGDSALYLCASSFATLTGSNYGYTFGSGTRLTVV.

This clonotype appeared a few times. The rearrangement uses TRBV29-1 and TRBJ2-1, with D uncertain. V lost 3 bases to trimming and J lost 3 bases, with 6 bases between them. Germline V gene data show CDR1 as SQVTM and CDR2 as ANQGSEA. This CDR3 is built from 12 residues. CDR3 residues: CSVENLYNEQFF. For the CDR3, the DNA is TGCAGCGTTGAGAACCTCTACAATGAGCAGTTCTTC.

Ten or more counts support this clonotype. The rearrangement joins TRBV6-5 to TRBJ1-6; D call uncertain. V lost 2 bases to trimming and J lost 10 bases, with 18 bases between them. The germline V gene encodes CDR1 MNHEY and CDR2 SVGAGI. The CDR3 length is 16 residues. CDR3 sequence reads: CASSYAERGAGSPLHF. The CDR3 DNA reads TGTGCCAGCAGTTACGCTGAACGGGGAGCGGGGTCACCCCTCCACTTT.

The chain has TRBV3-1 and TRBJ2-1, with D possibly matching TRBD2 (6 bases). The CDR3 extends over 14 amino acids. V lost 4 bases, J lost 9 bases, and 16 bases lay in between. The V gene's germline CDR1 is LGHDT and CDR2 YNNKEL (reference sequence). In DNA, the CDR3 is TGTGCCAGCAGCCGGGAAACGGGGGAGGTTGAGCAGTTCTTC. Protein: CASSRETGEVEQFF.